Listed here are 18 T cell receptor beta chains from one sample, sequenced in a study of blood T cells in healthy people across ages. Using a J-beta primer mix together with a sample-barcoded 5' primer, a second PCR was run for about 6 to 12 cycles. MiXCR, applied by TCRdb to the 5' RACE reads, yields one record per CDR3 protein. The sample has about 560,000 distinct CDR3 sequences; over 25% are singletons. Separately, the same data were catalogued under a study of T cells of mothers and their children.

Sequences were obtained from blood. The receptors originated from a boy between 2 and 10 years old in good health.

This clonotype was counted at least ten times. This sequence joins TRBV7-6 and TRBJ2-7; D is tentatively TRBD1 or TRBD2 (5 bases each). Germline values: CDR1 SGHVS, CDR2 FNYEAQ. V lost 3 bases to trimming and J lost 9 bases, with 15 bases between them. The CDR3 is made up of 13 amino acids. The chain's CDR3 is CASSLGEISMQYF. The CDR3 nucleotides read TGTGCCAGCAGCTTGGGGGAAATATCTATGCAGTACTTC.

This chain joins TRBV10-3 and TRBJ1-6, with D possibly being TRBD1 (6 bases). Germline V gene lookup returns CDR1 ENHRY and CDR2 SYGVKD. The CDR3 covers 14 residues. Trimming took off 6 bases at V and 2 bases at J, with 8 bases between the two ends. The CDR3 sequence is CAISRQAYNSPLHF. The CDR3 DNA reads as TGTGCCATCAGCCGACAGGCCTATAATTCACCCCTCCACTTT.

This clonotype was found a few times. V usage is TRBV7-2 and J usage is TRBJ2-5, with unresolved D. Trimming removed 5 bases from V and 5 bases from J, with 15 bases in between. The germline V gene has CDR1 SGHTA and CDR2 FQGNSA. The CDR3 contains 14 residues. CDR3 bases: TGTGCCAGCAGCCCCGAAACCCTTCGGGAGACCCAGTACTTC. Its translation is CASSPETLRETQYF.

The J gene is TRBJ2-7, the V gene TRBV5-6, with 11 bases lining up with TRBD2. Per the germline V gene, CDR1 is SGHDT and CDR2 is YYEEEE. The CDR3 covers 16 residues. J gave up 5 bases and V 5 bases, and 12 bases lay outside the gene matches. In DNA form, the CDR3 reads TGTGCCAGCAGTATCTCTTGCGGGACTAGCGGACACGAGCAGTACTTC. Translating gives CASSISCGTSGHEQYF.

Ten or more counts support this clonotype. V and J are TRBV29-1 and TRBJ2-7; TRBD1 aligns across 9 bases. The CDR3 runs to 13 residues. After removal of 4 bases from V and 3 bases from J, the junction contained 4 bases not matched to a gene. Per germline, CDR1 SQVTM and CDR2 ANQGSEA. This CDR3 is CSVADRGGYEQYF. The CDR3 DNA reads as TGCAGCGTTGCGGACAGGGGCGGCTACGAGCAGTACTTC.

This clonotype was found a few times. The rearrangement uses TRBV12-3 or TRBV12-4 and TRBJ1-2; 10 nucleotides agree with TRBD1. V gave up 3 bases and J gave up 6 bases; unmatched junction bases: 4. This CDR3 has 14 residues. DNA of the CDR3: TGTGCCAGCAGTTTTCGACAGGGGGCAGATGGCTACACCTTC. This codes for CASSFRQGADGYTF.

V usage is TRBV20-1 and J usage is TRBJ1-5; 9 nucleotides align to TRBD1. Germline V gene data show CDR1 as DFQATT and CDR2 as SNEGSKA (reference sequence). CDR3 length: 13 amino acids. V dropped 5 bases and J dropped 7; count of bases not matched to a gene: 6. CDR3 region: CSARDRESQPQHF. CDR3 coding DNA: TGCAGTGCTCGGGACAGGGAGTCCCAGCCCCAGCATTTT.

J is TRBJ2-2 and V is TRBV4-1; a possible D gene is TRBD2 (7 bases). This CDR3 has 19 amino acids. V gave up 4 bases and J gave up 4 bases, with 25 bases separating them. Germline V gene lookup returns CDR1 MGHRA and CDR2 YSYEKL. CDR3 nucleotides: TGCGCCAGCAGCCTACGAAACCACTACAGGGAGGGGAGCACCGGGGAGCTGTTTTTT. It yields the protein CASSLRNHYREGSTGELFF.

The V gene is TRBV29-1, the J gene TRBJ2-5; 7 nucleotides line up with TRBD1. Germline V gene lookup returns CDR1 SQVTM and CDR2 ANQGSEA. CDR3 size: 15 residues. Trimming at V came to 7 bases and at J to 1 base, leaving 12 bases not matched to a gene. CDR3 nucleotide sequence: TGCAGCGCCTCCAGAACAGGGGTTGGCCAAGAGACCCAGTACTTC. Protein sequence: CSASRTGVGQETQYF.

The chain carries TRBV2 and TRBJ2-5; possibly TRBD1 for D (5 bases). The V gene lost 6 bases and the J gene lost 1 base, with 12 bases spanning the gap. This CDR3 contains 14 residues. Germline V gives CDR1 SNHLY, CDR2 FYNNEI. CDR3 loop: CASRPRGGQETQYF. Here the CDR3 DNA reads TGTGCCAGCAGGCCTAGGGGTGGCCAAGAGACCCAGTACTTC.

This clonotype was seen a handful of times. The genes are TRBV12-3 or TRBV12-4 and TRBJ2-7; 8 positions match TRBD1. The CDR3 loop spans 13 amino acids. After removal of 6 bases from V and 3 bases from J, the junction contained 4 bases not matched to a gene. In DNA form, the CDR3 reads TGTGCCAGCAGCCCGGACAGGGACTACGAGCAGTACTTC. Translated: CASSPDRDYEQYF.

This chain joins TRBV13 and TRBJ2-3; D is ambiguous. The CDR3 is 12 residues long. CDR1 and CDR2 from the germline V gene are PRHDT and FYEKMQ (reference sequence). Trimming removed 4 bases from V and 5 bases from J, with 7 bases in between. The CDR3 DNA follows: TGTGCCAGCAGCTCCAGGATAGATACGCAGTATTTT. As protein: CASSSRIDTQYF. Looking up the rest from reference TRBV13 and TRBJ2-3 gives the full variable domain: AAGVIQSPRHLIKEKRETATLKCYPIPRHDTVYWYQQGPGQDPQFLISFYEKMQSDKGSIPDRFSAQQFSDYHSELNMSSLELGDSALYFCASSSRIDTQYFGPGTRLTVL.

The rearrangement uses TRBV29-1 and TRBJ2-3; 8 nucleotides agree with TRBD2. CDR1 and CDR2 (germline): SQVTM, ANQGSEA. The CDR3 totals 14 residues. V lost 7 bases and J lost 2; bases outside the gene matches: 8. The CDR3 loop reads CSGSAGDFTDTQYF. In DNA, the CDR3 is TGCAGCGGCTCAGCGGGGGATTTCACAGATACGCAGTATTTT.

This clonotype came up a few times. The junction and the germline gene differ at one end; a read error may be behind it. V is TRBV12-3 or TRBV12-4 and J is TRBJ2-5, with TRBD2 matching over 10 bases. The CDR3 totals 12 residues. CDR3 region: CASRYTGTSEFF. The CDR3 nucleotides are TGTGCCAGCAGGTATACCGGGACTAGCGAGTTCTTC.

The J gene is TRBJ1-5, the V gene TRBV12-5; TRBD1 agrees at 9 bases. The CDR3 spans 14 residues. The V segment lost 1 base and the J segment 11 bases; nucleotides outside the gene matches: 6. Germline CDR1 reads LGHNT; CDR2 reads FRNRAP. The CDR3: CASGLGTGVMAQHF. CDR3 bases: TGTGCTAGTGGTTTGGGGACAGGGGTTATGGCCCAGCATTTT.

This clonotype was counted between two and nine times. The chain joins TRBV3-1 to TRBJ2-2; 9 positions agree with TRBD2. Germline V gene lookup returns CDR1 LGHDT and CDR2 YNNKEL (reference sequence). Germline trimming cut 3 bases from V and 0 bases from J; bases unmatched to any gene: 8. The CDR3 is made up of 18 amino acids. The DNA for the CDR3 is TGTGCCAGCAGCCAGCATGGTAGCGGGAGAACGAACACCGGGGAGCTGTTTTTT. It encodes CASSQHGSGRTNTGELFF.

The rearrangement uses TRBV5-1 and TRBJ1-2, with D tentatively TRBD1 (6 bases). Germline V lookup: CDR1 SGHRS, CDR2 YFSETQ. V lost 2 bases and J lost 4, with 18 bases in between. This CDR3 is built from 16 residues. The chain's CDR3 is CASSFRGARVRYGYTF. CDR3 in DNA: TGCGCCAGCAGCTTTAGGGGGGCCCGGGTCCGCTATGGCTACACCTTC.

At least ten counts were recorded for this clonotype. V and J are TRBV12-3 or TRBV12-4 and TRBJ2-5; 12 bases are shared with TRBD2. The CDR3 has 14 amino acids. The trim removed 6 bases at V and 10 bases at J, leaving 9 bases unmatched. The CDR3 region is CASSTRLAGADQYF. Written as DNA, the CDR3 is TGTGCCAGCAGCACCCGACTAGCGGGAGCGGACCAGTACTTC.